The rows below give T cell receptor beta chains drawn from one sample of a study of CD8+CD57+ T cells in acquired aplastic anemia. From the reads, TCRdb called clonotypes with MiXCR, one entry per CDR3 protein. The sample comprises 150,000 to 200,000 distinct CDR3 sequences, approximately 48% of which are singletons, and roughly 1.8% rests with the top ten. Sample: sorted CD4+, CD8+, or CD8+CD57+ T cells (not recorded which) from PBMCs. Source of these receptors: a human donor with aplastic anemia. Both conserved end residues are trimmed from each CDR3.

V gene,CDR3 protein
TRBV7-2,ASSVDNRGENIQY
TRBV29-1,SSKTGGDETQY
TRBV7-9,ASSLGQGDQPQH
TRBV7-3,ASSSSRDRSHEAF
TRBV7-2,ASSREGQGNTEAF
TRBV5-1,ASSPPSGANTEAF
TRBV7-9,ASSRTAQETQY
TRBV19,ASSITGANEKLS
TRBV19,ASSRGGSYNEQF
TRBV10-3,AISDEGSYNSPLH
TRBV29-1,SVMGQTRETQY
TRBV24-1,ATSTTSGSSDTQY
TRBV19,ASSKTSGQETQY
TRBV20-1,SAKGLAEHEQY
TRBV7-2,ASSSGQAETQY
TRBV29-1,SVEERGVQF
TRBV7-9,ASSPGVGEQETQY
TRBV6-1,ASRQGQGVAEQF
TRBV6-1,ASGERLNTEAF
TRBV2,ASSAGQYSNQPQH
TRBV7-3,ASSAGSAPDTQY
TRBV29-1,SVAQKGETQY
TRBV12-5,ASGSGLAYEQY
TRBV20-1,SAQGDGNTIY
TRBV5-1,ASVSDGGTDTQY
TRBV7-7,ASSSSMNTEAF